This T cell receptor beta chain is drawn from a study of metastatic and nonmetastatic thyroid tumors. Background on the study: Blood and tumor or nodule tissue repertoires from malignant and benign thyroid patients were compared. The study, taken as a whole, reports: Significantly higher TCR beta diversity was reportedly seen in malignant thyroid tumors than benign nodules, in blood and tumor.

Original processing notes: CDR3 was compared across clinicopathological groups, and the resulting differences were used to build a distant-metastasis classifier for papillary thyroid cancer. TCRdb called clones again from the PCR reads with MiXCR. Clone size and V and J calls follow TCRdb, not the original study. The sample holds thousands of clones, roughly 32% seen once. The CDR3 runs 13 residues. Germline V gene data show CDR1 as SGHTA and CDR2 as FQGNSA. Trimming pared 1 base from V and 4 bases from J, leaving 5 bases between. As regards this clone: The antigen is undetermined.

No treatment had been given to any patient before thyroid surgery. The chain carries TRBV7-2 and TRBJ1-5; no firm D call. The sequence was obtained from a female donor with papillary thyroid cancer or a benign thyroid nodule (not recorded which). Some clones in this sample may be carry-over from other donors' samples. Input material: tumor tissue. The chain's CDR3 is CASSLVANQPQHF. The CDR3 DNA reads TGTGCCAGCAGCTTAGTTGCTAATCAGCCCCAGCATTTT.